Each of the 5 T cell receptor beta chains below was sequenced from the same sample in a study of identical twins. TCRdb used MiXCR to reprocess the 5' RACE reads, holding one entry per CDR3 protein. The table has a few hundred thousand distinct CDR3 sequences, 8% to 9% seen once. A further study also used this sample, focusing on yellow fever vaccine responses in identical twins.

Sequenced sample: memory (CD45RO+) T cells sorted from blood. These receptors originate from a woman younger than 35 in good health.

V usage is TRBV6-1 and J usage is TRBJ2-1; possibly TRBD1 for D (6 bases). CDR1 is MNHNS and CDR2 is SASEGT in the germline V gene. The CDR3 sequence is 13 residues long. V gave up 5 bases and J gave up 9 bases, with 14 bases separating them. The CDR3 DNA reads as TGTGCCAGCAGTATAGAACAGGGTACTGAGCAGTTCTTC. This encodes CASSIEQGTEQFF.

Many counts were recorded for this clonotype. The chain employs TRBV5-1 and TRBJ2-5; 9 nucleotides line up with TRBD2. Germline CDR1 reads SGHRS; CDR2 reads YFSETQ. V shed 3 bases and J 4 bases; nucleotides not matched to a gene: 4. The CDR3 is 14 amino acids. DNA of the CDR3: TGCGCCAGCAGCTCTGGACTAGCGATAGAGACCCAGTACTTC. The encoded protein is CASSSGLAIETQYF.

A few counts support this clonotype. The chain recombines TRBV5-1 with TRBJ2-6; tentative D call: TRBD2 (5 bases). CDR3 length equals 16 residues. Between the trimmed V and J ends, which lost 4 bases and 0 bases, there was a span of 11 bases. CDR1 and CDR2 (germline): SGHRS, YFSETQ. CDR3 DNA: TGCGCCAGCAGCCTGGGGAGCTACTCTGGGGCCAACGTCCTGACTTTC. Amino acids: CASSLGSYSGANVLTF.

This clonotype occurred many times. This sequence joins TRBV7-8 and TRBJ1-1; 9 positions agree with TRBD1. Germline values: CDR1 SGHVS, CDR2 FQNEAQ. This CDR3 comprises 16 residues. V trimming: 0 bases; J trimming: 5 bases; junction bases outside the gene matches: 7. CDR3 amino acids: CASSLAVGTGRTEAFF. The DNA of the CDR3 is TGTGCCAGCAGCTTAGCAGTGGGGACAGGGAGGACTGAAGCTTTCTTT. Variable domain in full (rest from reference TRBV7-8 and TRBJ1-1): GAGVSQSPRYKVAKRGQDVALRCDPISGHVSLFWYQQALGQGPEFLTYFQNEAQLDKSGLPSDRFFAERPEGSVSTLKIQRTQQEDSAVYLCASSLAVGTGRTEAFFGQGTRLTVV.

Ten or more counts support this clonotype. V usage is TRBV11-2 and J usage is TRBJ2-1; the D gene is possibly TRBD1 (5 bases). The CDR3 covers 18 residues. The V end was cut by 0 bases, the J end by 4 bases, with 19 bases between. Germline loops: CDR1 SGHAT, CDR2 FQNNGV. CDR3: CASSLDALDVRGYNEQFF. The CDR3 bases are TGTGCCAGCAGCTTAGACGCCTTAGATGTAAGGGGATACAATGAGCAGTTCTTC.